A single sample is the source of the 17 T cell receptor beta chains below, sequenced in a study of T-cell reconstitution after alpha-beta-depleted transplantation in children. Library preparation (for TCRbeta) was performed with unique molecular identifiers. Using its own MiXCR run on the PCR reads, TCRdb lists one record per CDR3 protein. The sample has about 900,000 distinct CDR3 sequences, 25% to 30% seen once. The sample in question was PBMCs, mostly from graft donor cells, obtained 360 days after TCRalphabeta/CD19-depleted stem cell transplant. The source is a boy in the first two years of life who had a stem cell transplant for SCID, so the T cells may come from the graft donor.

This clonotype was picked up a small number of times. V gene TRBV11-2 combines with J gene TRBJ1-6; D might be TRBD1 (5 bases). Germline V gene lookup returns CDR1 SGHAT and CDR2 FQNNGV. The CDR3 has 13 residues. V dropped 6 bases and J dropped 9 bases, with 12 bases sitting between them. The CDR3 here is CASRPGSVSPLHF. As DNA, the CDR3 is TGTGCCAGCAGGCCAGGGTCGGTTTCACCCCTCCACTTT.

The CDR3 region has the DNA TGTGCCAGCAGCCAATCGAGAAGGAACAATGAAAAACTGTTTTTT. This gives the protein CASSQSRRNNEKLFF. The V gene is TRBV16, the J gene TRBJ1-4; D gene unclear. The germline V gene has CDR1 KGHSY and CDR2 FQNENV. The length of the CDR3 is 15 residues. Trimming took 0 bases from V and 5 from J, leaving 10 bases between them.

This clonotype was counted only a few times. The chain employs TRBV3-1 and TRBJ2-3; D remains unclear. Germline CDR1 and CDR2: LGHDT and YNNKEL (reference sequence). The CDR3 contains 11 residues. With 7 bases removed from V and 6 bases from J, the gap between germline ends came to 8 bases. CDR3 region: CASTMGDTQYF. As DNA, the CDR3 is TGTGCCAGCACAATGGGGGATACGCAGTATTTT.

The J gene is TRBJ2-7, the V gene TRBV20-1; D ambiguous. Trimming shortened V by 1 base and J by 1 base, and 14 bases separated the two germline ends. Germline V gives CDR1 DFQATT, CDR2 SNEGSKA (reference sequence). The CDR3 is made up of 15 amino acids. The CDR3 loop is CSARVGTDLSYEQYF. In nucleotides, the CDR3 is TGCAGTGCTAGAGTTGGAACAGACTTATCCTACGAGCAGTACTTC.

The chain couples TRBV20-1 to TRBJ2-7; 8 bases are shared with TRBD2. The CDR3 loop spans 13 amino acids. The V gene end was trimmed by 5 bases and the J gene end by 0 bases; junction bases not matched to a gene: 3. Germline V gene sequence: CDR1 DFQATT, CDR2 SNEGSKA (reference sequence). CDR3 sequence reads: CSAVAGSSYEQYF. CDR3 sequence (DNA): TGCAGTGCTGTAGCGGGGAGCTCCTACGAGCAGTACTTC.

This chain links TRBV7-7 with TRBJ2-1, with D unresolved. CDR3 length equals 16 residues. The germline V and J ends were trimmed by 5 bases and 0 bases, with 14 bases remaining between them. Germline V lookup: CDR1 SSHAT, CDR2 FNYEAQ (reference sequence). The CDR3: CASSTSTFSSYNEQFF. CDR3 DNA sequence: TGTGCCAGCAGCACCTCGACATTCAGCTCCTACAATGAGCAGTTCTTC. Full variable domain (rest looked up from reference TRBV7-7 and TRBJ2-1): GAGVSQSPRYKVTKRGQDVTLRCDPISSHATLYWYQQALGQGPEFLTYFNYEAQPDKSGLPSDRFSAERPEGSISTLTIQRTEQRDSAMYRCASSTSTFSSYNEQFFGPGTRLTVL.

This clonotype was found many times. This chain links TRBV3-1 with TRBJ2-1; 7 nucleotides line up with TRBD1. Germline trimming cut 4 bases from V and 1 base from J; bases unmatched to any gene: 4. The V gene's germline CDR1 is LGHDT and CDR2 YNNKEL (reference sequence). This CDR3 contains 15 residues. In DNA, the CDR3 is TGTGCCAGCAGCCCGGGGACAGAATCCTACAATGAGCAGTTCTTC. As protein: CASSPGTESYNEQFF.

This clonotype was detected only a few times. V usage is TRBV7-3 and J usage is TRBJ2-7, with D perhaps TRBD2 (5 bases). This CDR3 is built from 14 residues. V lost 0 bases and J lost 1, with 7 bases in between. Germline V lookup: CDR1 SGHTA, CDR2 FQGTGA. CDR3 protein: CASSLTRDSYEQYF. CDR3 in DNA: TGTGCCAGCAGCTTAACACGGGATTCCTACGAGCAGTACTTC.

The genes are TRBV4-1 and TRBJ1-5; D unclear. CDR3 length equals 15 residues. CDR1 and CDR2 from the germline V gene are MGHRA and YSYEKL. Trimming cost V 1 base and J 4 bases, with 11 bases left between them. CDR3 sequence (DNA): TGCGCCAGCAGCCAAGCTCGGCGGAAGAATCAGCCCCAGCATTTT. It translates to CASSQARRKNQPQHF.

This clonotype was counted only a few times. V and J are TRBV28 and TRBJ1-2, with D unresolved. Trimming took 5 bases from V and 6 from J, leaving 22 bases between them. The CDR3 sequence is 16 residues long. Germline CDR1 MDHEN, CDR2 SYDVKM. CDR3: CASSPIRPHGEDGYTF. The CDR3 DNA reads as TGTGCCAGCAGTCCTATTCGACCCCACGGGGAGGATGGCTACACCTTC.

This chain connects TRBV6-5 to TRBJ1-6; D is perhaps TRBD1 (5 bases). Germline CDR1 reads MNHEY; CDR2 reads SVGAGI. The CDR3 has 15 residues. Trimming left V 6 bases short and J 7 bases short, with 16 bases between. This CDR3 is CASSYNRRGNSPLHF. CDR3 DNA sequence: TGTGCCAGCAGCTACAATCGGAGGGGAAATTCACCCCTCCACTTT.

This clonotype was seen only a few times. The rearrangement uses TRBV12-3 or TRBV12-4 and TRBJ1-5, with D tentatively TRBD1 (5 bases). CDR3 length: 16 amino acids. The ends were cut back, 3 bases at V and 4 bases at J, with 16 bases in the middle. The CDR3 sequence: CASSFGGLRGNQPQHF. CDR3 in DNA: TGTGCCAGCAGTTTCGGCGGTTTAAGGGGAAATCAGCCCCAGCATTTT.

The chain carries TRBV5-1 and TRBJ1-2; maybe TRBD1 (5 bases). CDR1 and CDR2 from the germline V gene are SGHRS and YFSETQ. This CDR3 has 15 residues. The ends were cut back, 0 bases at V and 3 bases at J, with 12 bases in the middle. CDR3 coding DNA: TGCGCCAGCAGCTTGGAGGGAACAGGAGACTATGGCTACACCTTC. It translates to CASSLEGTGDYGYTF.

This clonotype was observed a handful of times. V is TRBV28 and J is TRBJ1-5; a weak D match, TRBD1 (5 bases). Germline-derived CDR1 and CDR2 are MDHEN and SYDVKM. V was cut by 7 bases and J by 5 bases, with 18 bases left in between. The CDR3 covers 15 residues. The CDR3 region is CASIWRDGGYQPQHF. Written as DNA, the CDR3 is TGTGCCAGCATTTGGAGGGACGGAGGTTATCAGCCCCAGCATTTT.

The gene calls are TRBV4-2 and TRBJ1-3; D ambiguous. Trimming cost V 1 base and J 0 bases, with 10 bases left between them. This CDR3 spans 16 amino acids. Germline CDR1 and CDR2: LGHNA and YNFKEQ. CDR3 DNA: TGTGCCAGCAGCCAAGTCTTCGGGCCCTCTGGAAACACCATATATTTT. Translated: CASSQVFGPSGNTIYF.

This clonotype came up a few times. The genes are TRBV20-1 and TRBJ1-2; D uncertain. V was clipped by 0 bases and J by 4 bases, with 9 bases between them. Germline V gene lookup returns CDR1 DFQATT and CDR2 SNEGSKA (reference sequence). The CDR3 runs to 13 residues. CDR3 in amino acids: CSARDRGIYGYTF. The CDR3 DNA reads as TGCAGTGCTAGAGACCGGGGAATCTATGGCTACACCTTC.

This clonotype was seen at least ten times. CDR3 region: CASSLLSPSSAGRAQDTQYF. The CDR3 nucleotides read TGTGCCAGCAGTCTCCTAAGCCCCTCCAGCGCGGGGCGTGCTCAAGATACGCAGTATTTT. The chain uses TRBV27 and TRBJ2-3; tentative D call: TRBD2 (6 bases). Germline V lookup: CDR1 MNHEY, CDR2 SMNVEV (reference sequence). V gave up 5 bases and J gave up 5 bases, with 32 bases separating them. The CDR3 contains 20 residues.